What follows are 25 T cell receptor beta chains derived from one specimen sequenced in a study of memory CD4+ T cells and cytomegalovirus serostatus. The sort gate was single viable CD3+CD4+CD8-CD45RO+ cells for memory CD4+ T cells. The table came from immunoSEQ multiplex PCR; TCRdb's copy has only in-frame clones and leaves some out. The top ten hold about 0.6% of the sample, which has 50,000 or so clones, 70% to 85% seen once. The sequencing sample was made of memory CD4+ T cells from blood. All receptors derive from an adult in good health and CMV-seronegative.

The chain recombines TRBV15 with TRBJ2-1, with D possibly being TRBD2 (5 bases). Trimming left V 4 bases short and J 6 bases short, with 16 bases between. The CDR3 is made up of 15 amino acids. Germline assignment: CDR1 LNHNV and CDR2 YYDKDF (reference sequence). The CDR3 spells CATSKPSTAANEQFF. CDR3 DNA: TGTGCCACCAGCAAACCCTCTACAGCGGCCAATGAGCAGTTCTTC. Together with reference TRBV15 and TRBJ2-1, the CDR3 gives the full variable domain: DAMVIQNPRYQVTQFGKPVTLSCSQTLNHNVMYWYQQKSSQAPKLLFHYYDKDFNNEADTPDNFQSRRPNTSFCFLDIRSPGLGDTAMYLCATSKPSTAANEQFFGPGTRLTVL.

The chain recombines TRBV19 with TRBJ1-2; D ambiguous. CDR3 length equals 13 residues. V was shortened by 5 bases and J by 6 bases, with 13 bases between the two germline ends. CDR1 LNHDA and CDR2 SQIVND come from the germline V gene (reference sequence). CDR3 amino acids: CASSWHIWDGYTF. DNA for the CDR3: TGTGCCAGTAGTTGGCACATCTGGGATGGCTACACCTTC.

This chain uses TRBV28 with TRBJ2-1; 9 bases line up with TRBD2. The germline CDR1 and CDR2 sequences are MDHEN and SYDVKM. The length of the CDR3 is 16 residues. Trimming at V came to 4 bases and at J to 4 bases, leaving 8 bases not matched to a gene. CDR3 sequence reads: CASSSWTSAGYNEQFF. The CDR3 DNA follows: TGTGCCAGCAGTTCCTGGACTAGCGCGGGTTACAATGAGCAGTTCTTC.

The chain uses TRBV18 and TRBJ1-3; 9 positions agree with TRBD1. V was pared by 3 bases and J by 0 bases, with 6 bases of the junction left unmatched. Germline CDR1 reads KGHSH; CDR2 reads LQKENI. The CDR3 has 17 residues. The CDR3 reads CASSPRTGAYSGNTIYF. The CDR3 DNA sequence: TGTGCCAGCTCACCGCGGACAGGGGCTTACTCTGGAAACACCATATATTTT.

There are a few counts of this clone. The chain couples TRBV5-1 to TRBJ1-1, with D perhaps TRBD1 (5 bases). This CDR3 spans 14 amino acids. V shed 5 bases and J shed 0 bases, with 11 bases lying between them. Germline V gene lookup returns CDR1 SGHRS and CDR2 YFSETQ. The CDR3 region is CASRFGQLNTEAFF. CDR3 coding DNA: TGCGCCAGCAGATTCGGACAATTGAACACTGAAGCTTTCTTT.

V is TRBV10-1 and J is TRBJ2-7; maybe TRBD1 (6 bases). The CDR3 is made up of 19 amino acids. Trimming removed 2 bases at V and 1 base at J, with 24 bases between. Germline values: CDR1 WNHNN, CDR2 SYGVQD (reference sequence). CDR3 DNA sequence: TGCGCCAGCAGTGAGGCAGAGAGTACACAGGGCCTCACTTCCTACGAGCAGTACTTC. Translated: CASSEAESTQGLTSYEQYF.

By share of the sample, this clone is medium-sized (0.01 to 0.1%). The rearrangement uses TRBV6-6 and TRBJ1-2; TRBD1 aligns across 9 bases. With 4 bases clipped from V and 8 bases from J, the junction kept 8 bases outside the gene matches. From germline, CDR1 is MNHNY and CDR2 SVGAGI (reference sequence). The CDR3 is made up of 14 amino acids. The CDR3 region has the DNA TGTGCCAGCAGTTCGCCGGGACAGGGTTTCGGCTACACCTTC. Translation gives CASSSPGQGFGYTF.

The chain couples TRBV6-1 to TRBJ1-6; D remains unclear. The germline CDR1 and CDR2 sequences are MNHNS and SASEGT. V lost 2 bases and J lost 8, with 7 bases in between. This CDR3 is 13 amino acids long. CDR3 in DNA: TGTGCCAGCAGTGAATGGGCAGATTCACCCCTCCACTTT. Translation gives CASSEWADSPLHF.

This chain uses TRBV9 with TRBJ2-5; D gene ambiguous. Germline V gene data show CDR1 as SGDLS and CDR2 as YYNGEE. The CDR3 is 14 amino acids. V dropped 4 bases and J dropped 0 bases, with 10 bases sitting between them. The CDR3 DNA reads as TGTGCCAGCAGCCCCCCGTCGAACCAAGAGACCCAGTACTTC. Translated, it gives CASSPPSNQETQYF. Variable domain in full (rest from reference TRBV9 and TRBJ2-5): DSGVTQTPKHLITATGQRVTLRCSPRSGDLSVYWYQQSLDQGLQFLIQYYNGEERAKGNILERFSAQQFPDLHSELNLSSLELGDSALYFCASSPPSNQETQYFGPGTRLLVL.

This chain connects TRBV7-2 to TRBJ2-2; 7 bases align to TRBD1. With V trimmed by 4 bases and J by 4 bases, 12 bases remained unmatched. The CDR3 runs 17 residues. Germline lookup yields CDR1 SGHTA and CDR2 FQGNSA. The CDR3 region has the DNA TGTGCCAGCAGCTCTAGGCCCCCACAGGGGCGCACCGGGGAGCTGTTTTTT. Translating it yields CASSSRPPQGRTGELFF.

V usage is TRBV7-8 and J usage is TRBJ2-5; D is unresolved. Looked up from germline, CDR1 is SGHVS and CDR2 is FQNEAQ. The CDR3 extends over 13 amino acids. Trimming cost V 4 bases and J 5 bases, with 11 bases left between them. The CDR3 bases are TGTGCCAGCAGCTACGTGGCCCTGGAGACCCAGTACTTC. Translated: CASSYVALETQYF.

The chain carries TRBV5-1 and TRBJ1-5; the D is unclear. The CDR3 totals 13 residues. Germline V lookup: CDR1 SGHRS, CDR2 YFSETQ. Between the trimmed V and J ends, which lost 7 bases and 5 bases, there was a span of 13 bases. The CDR3 loop is CASSRGPDQPQHF. The CDR3 region has the DNA TGCGCCAGCTCCCGTGGCCCTGATCAGCCCCAGCATTTT.

V and J are TRBV5-6 and TRBJ1-5; 9 nucleotides align to TRBD1. CDR1 is SGHDT and CDR2 is YYEEEE in the germline V gene. CDR3 length equals 13 residues. Trimming took 4 bases from V and 6 from J; bases not matched to a gene: 2. The CDR3 DNA reads TGTGCCAGCAGCAGGGACAGGGCTCAGCCCCAGCATTTT. Translating it yields CASSRDRAQPQHF.

The chain recombines TRBV2 with TRBJ1-2; D ambiguous. V dropped 3 bases and J dropped 0 bases, with 11 bases sitting between them. The CDR3 is made up of 15 amino acids. Germline-derived CDR1 and CDR2 are SNHLY and FYNNEI. CDR3 DNA: TGTGCCAGCAGTGAGGGGAATCTAGCTAACTATGGCTACACCTTC. It encodes CASSEGNLANYGYTF.

The sample holds one count of this clone. The J gene is TRBJ1-1, the V gene TRBV28; no firm D call. The CDR3 sequence is 14 residues long. Trimming stripped 5 bases from V and 1 base from J, with 11 bases between. CDR1 MDHEN and CDR2 SYDVKM come from the germline V gene. CDR3 in DNA: TGTGCCAGCAGTACGGCCAGGACGAACACTGAAGCTTTCTTT. It encodes CASSTARTNTEAFF.

The CDR3 sequence is CASSRGTSGSVPTDTQYF. The CDR3 DNA is TGTGCCAGCAGCCGGGGGACTAGCGGGTCTGTTCCCACAGATACGCAGTATTTT. This chain uses TRBV14 with TRBJ2-3; TRBD2 agrees at 12 bases. CDR3 length: 18 residues. Germline values: CDR1 SGHDN, CDR2 FVKESK. The J segment lost 2 bases and the V segment lost 4 bases, leaving 10 bases of the junction unmatched.

As to this clone: Other DNA sequences from this sample encode an identical CDR3 as well. The chain combines TRBV7-2 with TRBJ2-5, with D uncertain. In germline, CDR1 is SGHTA, CDR2 FQGNSA. V was shortened by 5 bases and J by 0 bases, with 4 bases between the two germline ends. CDR3 length equals 12 residues. The CDR3 here is CASSPYQETQYF. The DNA for the CDR3 is TGTGCCAGCAGCCCGTACCAAGAGACCCAGTACTTC.

V is TRBV28 and J is TRBJ2-4, with D unresolved. With 2 bases removed from V and 1 base from J, the gap between germline ends came to 0 bases. The CDR3 is 12 residues long. CDR1 MDHEN and CDR2 SYDVKM come from the germline V gene. The DNA of the CDR3 is TGTGCCAGCAGTTTAGCCAAAAACATTCAGTACTTC. Protein sequence: CASSLAKNIQYF.

J is TRBJ2-6 and V is TRBV27, with D perhaps matching TRBD1 (6 bases). The V end lost 2 bases, the J end lost 4 bases, and 9 bases lay between the germline ends. Germline CDR1 MNHEY, CDR2 SMNVEV (reference sequence). CDR3 length equals 15 residues. As DNA, the CDR3 is TGTGCCAGCAGTTTAAGGGACACCGGGGCCAACGTCCTGACTTTC. Translation: CASSLRDTGANVLTF.

This chain joins TRBV2 and TRBJ1-4; no clear D gene. This CDR3 region has 12 residues. V lost 5 bases, J lost 4 bases, and 5 bases lay in between. CDR1 SNHLY and CDR2 FYNNEI come from the germline V gene. The CDR3 loop is CASSRNNEKLFF. In DNA, the CDR3 is TGTGCCAGCAGTAGGAATAATGAAAAACTGTTTTTT.

The rearrangement joins TRBV10-3 to TRBJ2-2, with 12 nucleotides matching TRBD2. V trimming: 5 bases; J trimming: 2 bases; junction bases outside the gene matches: 15. From germline, CDR1 is ENHRY and CDR2 SYGVKD. The CDR3 spans 20 residues. This CDR3 is CAISHLTSGGPGSNTGELFF. In DNA form, the CDR3 reads TGTGCCATCAGTCACCTAACTAGCGGGGGGCCAGGGAGCAACACCGGGGAGCTGTTTTTT.

The chain couples TRBV13 to TRBJ1-3; D might be TRBD1 (6 bases). CDR1 and CDR2 (germline): PRHDT, FYEKMQ (reference sequence). Trimming took off 5 bases at V and 0 bases at J, with 11 bases between the two ends. The CDR3 length is 15 residues. This CDR3 is CASSPNRVSGNTIYF. CDR3 DNA sequence: TGTGCCAGCAGCCCCAACAGGGTCTCTGGAAACACCATATATTTT.

The J gene is TRBJ2-7, the V gene TRBV2; the match to TRBD1 covers 9 bases. V was pared by 4 bases and J by 2 bases, with 15 bases of the junction left unmatched. From germline, CDR1 is SNHLY and CDR2 FYNNEI. The CDR3 is made up of 18 amino acids. CDR3 sequence (DNA): TGTGCCAGCAGTGGTTCTTTGGGACGGGGACAGGGAGCCTACGAGCAGTACTTC. Amino acids: CASSGSLGRGQGAYEQYF.

This chain joins TRBV4-2 and TRBJ2-1; 10 bases are shared with TRBD2. J lost 7 bases, V lost 2 bases, and 2 bases had no gene match. This CDR3 is 14 amino acids long. Germline CDR1 and CDR2: LGHNA and YNFKEQ. The chain's CDR3 is CASSQLAGENEQFF. CDR3 sequence (DNA): TGTGCCAGCAGCCAACTAGCGGGGGAAAATGAGCAGTTCTTC.

CDR3 loop: CASSLKQGANEQYF. CDR3 DNA: TGTGCCAGCAGCTTAAAACAGGGGGCGAACGAGCAGTACTTC. The J gene is TRBJ2-7, the V gene TRBV7-9, with 9 bases lining up with TRBD1. V lost 2 bases, J lost 5 bases, and 4 bases stayed unmatched. This CDR3 has 14 amino acids. Per the germline V gene, CDR1 is SEHNR and CDR2 is FQNEAQ (reference sequence).